This T cell receptor beta chain derives from a study of cytomegalovirus exposure and HLA in healthy donors. With respect to this clone: This is likely a read error, given that the CDR3 carries no conserved phenylalanine or tryptophan at its end. It is unclear where the CDR3 begins or ends on the DNA, so no DNA is shown, and the CDR3 is as TCRdb lists it.

Looked up from germline, CDR1 is SGHNT and CDR2 is YYREEE (reference sequence). Both ends counted, the CDR3 spans 13 residues. The PCR employed 60 Vbeta primers together with 13 Jbeta primers. The protocol was immunoSEQ multiplex PCR, while the TCRdb copy is restricted to in-frame clones and leaves out a portion. The sample records about 190,000 clones, around 75% being singletons. The TCR sequence derives from a woman aged 25 to 39 in good health and CMV-seropositive. The chain has TRBV5-4 and TRBJ2-7; the table's TRBD2 call for D was not verified on the DNA. Sequenced input: PBMCs. The CDR3 spells CASSPGLAGAAQI.